This T cell receptor (beta chain) was observed in a study of T cells after yellow fever vaccination. Study at large: SMART-Seq v4 Ultra Low Input prepared libraries from low-cell fractions.

CDR1 and CDR2 from the germline V gene are LNHDA and SQIVND (reference sequence). V was clipped by 6 bases and J by 4 bases, with 12 bases between them. The CDR3 contains 13 residues. Study outcomes and limitations: Post-booster reappearance was seen for most primary-vaccination clones (about 96% CD4, around 88% CD8).

MiXCR, run by TCRdb on the 5' RACE reads, gives a single entry per CDR3 protein. The sample carries about 300,000 distinct CDR3 sequences, around 10% recorded once. This clonotype has only a few counts. Its antigen is unknown. The rearrangement joins TRBV19 to TRBJ1-1; TRBD1 is a possible D gene (5 bases). The TCR was taken from a man in his late teens or twenties who received the YFV17D yellow fever vaccine. Sequencing was performed on CD4+ T cells sorted from PBMCs, taken 5 days after the yellow fever booster vaccination. CDR3 coding DNA: TGTGCCAGTAGGCTCCAGGGTGTCACTGAAGCTTTCTTT. It translates to CASRLQGVTEAFF.